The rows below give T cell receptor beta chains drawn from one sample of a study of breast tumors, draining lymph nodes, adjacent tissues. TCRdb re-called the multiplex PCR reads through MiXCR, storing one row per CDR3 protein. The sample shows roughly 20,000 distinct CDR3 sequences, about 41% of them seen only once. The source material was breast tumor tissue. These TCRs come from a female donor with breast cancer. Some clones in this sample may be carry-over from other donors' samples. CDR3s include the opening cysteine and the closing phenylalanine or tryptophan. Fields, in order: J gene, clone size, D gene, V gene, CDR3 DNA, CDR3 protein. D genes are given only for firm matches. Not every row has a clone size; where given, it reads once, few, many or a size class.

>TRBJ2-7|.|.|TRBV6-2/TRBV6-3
TGTGCCAGCAGTTACACGTACGAGCAGTACTTC
CASSYTYEQYF
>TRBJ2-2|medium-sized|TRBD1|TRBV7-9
TGTGCCAGCAGCTTAGACAGGGGGCTAACCGGGGAGCTGTTTTTT
CASSLDRGLTGELFF
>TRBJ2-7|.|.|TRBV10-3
TGTGCCATCAGTGGAGACTACGAGCAGTACTTC
CAISGDYEQYF
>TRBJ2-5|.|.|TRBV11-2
TGTGCCAGCAGCTCCGGGCTCACCAAGGCCCAGTACTTC
CASSSGLTKAQYF
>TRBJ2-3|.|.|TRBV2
TGTGCCAGCGGTGCCACCCCCTTCATTGCGGCGGATACGCAGTATTTT
CASGATPFIAADTQYF
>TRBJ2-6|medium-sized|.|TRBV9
TGTGCCAGCAGCGTAGCTCCGCACCCCTCTGGGGCCAACGTCCTGACTTTC
CASSVAPHPSGANVLTF
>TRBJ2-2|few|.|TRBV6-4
TGTGCCAGCAGTGAATATGCGCTTGGGACCGGGGAGCTGTTTTTT
CASSEYALGTGELFF
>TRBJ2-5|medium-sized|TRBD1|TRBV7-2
TGTGCCAGCAGCTTAGACCAGGGGGCAGAGACCCAGTACTTC
CASSLDQGAETQYF
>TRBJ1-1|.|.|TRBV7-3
TGTGCCAGCAGCTTAAGTGTGAACACTGAAGCTTTCTTT
CASSLSVNTEAFF
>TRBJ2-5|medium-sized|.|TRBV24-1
TGTGCCACCAGTGAGCCTGACAGAGAAGAGACCCAGTACTTC
CATSEPDREETQYF
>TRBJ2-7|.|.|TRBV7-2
TGTGCCTGCAGCTTATTAGCGCGGGAGCAGTACTTC
CACSLLAREQYF
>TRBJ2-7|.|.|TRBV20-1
TGCAGTGCAAGACCCGGTTCCTACGAGCAGTACTTC
CSARPGSYEQYF
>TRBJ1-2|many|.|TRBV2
TGTGCCAGCAGTGAGGGCAGAGCTAACTATGGCTACACCTTC
CASSEGRANYGYTF
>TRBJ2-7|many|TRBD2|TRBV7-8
TGTGCCAGCAGCTTAGTAGCGGGGCCCTCCTCCTACGAGCAGTACTTC
CASSLVAGPSSYEQYF
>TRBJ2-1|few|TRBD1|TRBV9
TGTGCCAACAGCGTAGATGGGACAGCACTAAATGAGCAGTTCTTC
CANSVDGTALNEQFF
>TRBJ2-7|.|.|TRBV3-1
TGTGCCAGCAGCCAAGCACAGGGTTACTCCTACGAGCAGTACTTC
CASSQAQGYSYEQYF
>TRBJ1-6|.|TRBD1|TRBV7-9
TGTGCCAGCAGCTTACCCGGACAGGGAGAGAGTTCACCCCTCCACTTT
CASSLPGQGESSPLHF
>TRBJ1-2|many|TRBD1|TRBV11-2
TGTGCCAGCAGCTTCGGGACAGGGCGAGGCTACACCTTC
CASSFGTGRGYTF
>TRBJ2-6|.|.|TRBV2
TGTGCCAGCAGTGAATCCAGGGTAGTCTCTGGGGCCAACGTCCTGACTTTC
CASSESRVVSGANVLTF
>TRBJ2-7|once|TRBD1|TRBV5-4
TGTGCCAGCAGCTCAGGGGGCGCCGGCTACGAGCAGTACTTC
CASSSGGAGYEQYF
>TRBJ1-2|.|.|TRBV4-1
TGCGCCAGCAGCCCTAGACATCCGCCCTTGGACTATGGCTACACCTTC
CASSPRHPPLDYGYTF
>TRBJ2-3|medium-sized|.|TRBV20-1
TGCAGTGCTAGAGACTATACGCAGTATTTT
CSARDYTQYF
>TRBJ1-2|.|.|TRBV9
TGTGCCAGCAGCACACGACAGCTAGGCTACACCTTC
CASSTRQLGYTF
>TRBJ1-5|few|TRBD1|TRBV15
TGTGCCACCAGCGAACGGACAGGGACGGGTCAGCCCCAGCATTTT
CATSERTGTGQPQHF
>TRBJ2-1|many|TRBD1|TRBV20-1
TGCAGTGCTAGAGAGATACAGGGGGGTAGGAATGAGCAGTTCTTC
CSAREIQGGRNEQFF
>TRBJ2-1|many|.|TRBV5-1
TGCGCCAGCTTAGGGGGAAATGAGCAGTTCTTC
CASLGGNEQFF
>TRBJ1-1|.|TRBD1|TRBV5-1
TGCGCCAGCAGCTTCAGACAGGGCGACACTGAAGCTTTCTTT
CASSFRQGDTEAFF
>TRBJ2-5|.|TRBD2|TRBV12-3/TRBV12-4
TGTGCCAGCACCCGGGCGGGAGGGGAGACCCAGTACTTC
CASTRAGGETQYF
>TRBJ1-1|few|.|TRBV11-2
TGTGCCAGCAGCTTGCCTGACACGGATGAAGCTTTCTTT
CASSLPDTDEAFF
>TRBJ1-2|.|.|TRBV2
TGTGCCAGCAAAGGGACGGTTGGCTACACCTTC
CASKGTVGYTF
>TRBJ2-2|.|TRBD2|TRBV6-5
TGTGCCAGCAGTTACTCGCGGGGGGACACCGGGGAGCTGTTTTTT
CASSYSRGDTGELFF
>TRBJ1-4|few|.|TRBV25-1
TGTGCCAGCAGTGAATATAGGGCGGGGAATGAAAAACTGTTTTTT
CASSEYRAGNEKLFF
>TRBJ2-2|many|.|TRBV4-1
TGCGCCAGCAGCCACCATTTGGGGGGAGGAACCGGGGAGCTGTTTTTT
CASSHHLGGGTGELFF
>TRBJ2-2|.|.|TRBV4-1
TGCGCCGGTAGCCAAGTGTCCACAGGCGGGGAGCTGTTTTTT
CAGSQVSTGGELFF
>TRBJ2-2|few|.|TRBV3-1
TGTGCCAGCAGCCACCTTAAACAGTGGTCGAACACCGGGGAGCTGTTTTTT
CASSHLKQWSNTGELFF
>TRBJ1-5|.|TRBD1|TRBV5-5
TGTGCCAGCAGCTTAGGGGTCCGGGACAGGGTGGATCAGCCCCAGCATTTT
CASSLGVRDRVDQPQHF
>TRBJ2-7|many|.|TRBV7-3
TGTGCCAGCAGCTTACACTCCGGGACGAGGGAGCAGTACTTC
CASSLHSGTREQYF
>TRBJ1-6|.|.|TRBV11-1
TGTGCCAGCAGCTGGGGCCGATCACCCCTCCACTTT
CASSWGRSPLHF
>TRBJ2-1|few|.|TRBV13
TGTGCCAGCAGCTTACGGCCCAACCACAACAATGAGCAGTTCTTC
CASSLRPNHNNEQFF
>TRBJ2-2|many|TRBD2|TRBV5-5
TGTGCCAGCAAATCCCGGGGGGGAGAGAACACCGGGGAGCTGTTTTTT
CASKSRGGENTGELFF
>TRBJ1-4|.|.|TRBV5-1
TGCGCCAGCAGCTTGGGGGATGGGGCAGCTAATGAAAAACTGTTTTTT
CASSLGDGAANEKLFF
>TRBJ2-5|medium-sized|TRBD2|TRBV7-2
TGTGCCAGCAGCCTTGGAATAGCGGGAGACCCAGAGACCCAGTACTTC
CASSLGIAGDPETQYF